The clone carrying this TCR beta chain was seen more than once but under ten times. The authors' processing: By means of reference gene primer amplification, nucleated cell counts were estimated. The data were produced by immunoSEQ multiplex PCR, yet TCRdb's version contains in-frame clones alone and is incomplete. That table furnishes V, J and clone size, whereas the DNA furnished D and trimming. This sample has fewer than 350,000 clones, with 75% to 95% found just once. This CDR3 spans 14 amino acids. From germline, CDR1 is MNHEY and CDR2 SVGAGI. V lost 5 bases, J lost 3 bases, and 13 bases lay in between. These data belong to a study of blood T cell repertoires in COVID-19. Overall study: Specimens from acute and convalescent COVID-19 originated in the United States, Italy and Spain.

The V gene is TRBV6-5, the J gene TRBJ1-1; D is undetermined. Sequencing input: peripheral blood. The clonotype originates from a woman under 40 with COVID-19, enrolled during active disease. CDR3 nucleotide sequence: TGTGCCAGCAGTCCCCTTGACATACACACTGAAGCTTTCTTT. This sequence encodes CASSPLDIHTEAFF.